This T cell receptor (beta chain) was recorded in a study of radiation and T cells in renal cell carcinoma. Overall study: Nephrectomy followed 15 Gy stereotactic body radiation by 4 weeks. Study-wide findings and caveats: From baseline, blood top tumor clonotypes peaked at 2 weeks post-radiation. No pretreatment tumor biopsies were available for baseline clonotypes.

Germline V CDR1 and CDR2: SNHLY, FYNNEI. V was trimmed by 5 bases and J by 4 bases, leaving 11 bases between them. The length of the CDR3 is 13 residues. Described time point: blood 2 weeks post-SBRT. Treatment reported: 15 Gy SBRT to primary tumor, nephrectomy 4 weeks later. The patient's renal cell carcinoma had clear cell pathology. Generated by immunoSEQ multiplex PCR, the TCRdb table keeps only in-frame clones and is missing some. Seen here are tens of thousands of clones, approximately 86% observed once, and the top ten hold approximately 22%. Turning to this clone: Its specificity is unknown.

The specimen was blood, collected from a patient whose treatment included radiotherapy and nephrectomy. This sequence joins TRBV2 and TRBJ2-5; D is possibly TRBD1 (6 bases). The clonotype originates from a woman aged 45-65 years with renal cell carcinoma. The chain's CDR3 is CASSLDRRETQYF. In DNA, the CDR3 is TGTGCCAGCAGTTTGGACAGAAGAGAGACCCAGTACTTC.